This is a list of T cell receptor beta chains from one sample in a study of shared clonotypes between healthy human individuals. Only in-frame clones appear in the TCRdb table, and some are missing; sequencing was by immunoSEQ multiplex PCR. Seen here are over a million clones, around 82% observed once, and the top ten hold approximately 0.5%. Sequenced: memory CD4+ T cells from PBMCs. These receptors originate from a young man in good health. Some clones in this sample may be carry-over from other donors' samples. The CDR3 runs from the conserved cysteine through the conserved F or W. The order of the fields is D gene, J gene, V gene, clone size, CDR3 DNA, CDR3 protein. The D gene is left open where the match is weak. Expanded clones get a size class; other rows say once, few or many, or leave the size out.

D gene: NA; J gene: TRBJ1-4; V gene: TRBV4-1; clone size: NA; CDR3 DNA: TGCGCCAGCAGCCAAGATACTCCTGGGGGGCAGGGTGAAAAACTGTTTTTT; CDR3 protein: CASSQDTPGGQGEKLFF
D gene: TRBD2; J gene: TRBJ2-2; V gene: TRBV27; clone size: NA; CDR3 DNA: TGTGCCAGCAGTGTTTCCGGGGGGTCGACCACCGGGGAGCTGTTTTTT; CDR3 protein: CASSVSGGSTTGELFF
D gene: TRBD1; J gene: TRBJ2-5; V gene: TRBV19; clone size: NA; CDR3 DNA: TGTGCCACCGCCCGCCATTTACAGGGGGCTCAAGAGACCCAGTACTTC; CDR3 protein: CATARHLQGAQETQYF
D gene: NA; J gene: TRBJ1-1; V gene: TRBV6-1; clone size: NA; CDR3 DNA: TGTGCCAGCAGTGTCCTCAGAGACACTGAAGCTTTCTTT; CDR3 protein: CASSVLRDTEAFF
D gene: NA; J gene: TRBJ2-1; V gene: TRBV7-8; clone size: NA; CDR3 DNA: TGTGCCAGCAGCCCCGTATCCTACAATGAGCAGTTCTTC; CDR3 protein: CASSPVSYNEQFF
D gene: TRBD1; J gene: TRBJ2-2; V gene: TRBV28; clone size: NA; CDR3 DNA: TGTGCCAGCAGCTCGGGACAGTGGGACGGGGAGCTGTTTTTT; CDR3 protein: CASSSGQWDGELFF
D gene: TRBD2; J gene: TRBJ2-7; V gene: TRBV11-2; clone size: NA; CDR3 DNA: TGTGCCAGCAGCTTAGGTGTACTTAGCGGGAGGGCCTACGAGCAGTACTTC; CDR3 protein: CASSLGVLSGRAYEQYF
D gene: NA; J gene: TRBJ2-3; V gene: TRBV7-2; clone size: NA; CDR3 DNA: TGTGCCAGCAGCGTAACCAAGGCCCATGATACGCAGTATTTT; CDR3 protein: CASSVTKAHDTQYF
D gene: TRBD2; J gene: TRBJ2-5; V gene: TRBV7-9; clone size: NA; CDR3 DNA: TGTGCCAGCAGCCCAGGGACTAGCGGGAGAGGAGAGACCCAGTACTTC; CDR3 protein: CASSPGTSGRGETQYF
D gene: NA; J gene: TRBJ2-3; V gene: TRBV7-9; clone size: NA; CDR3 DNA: TGTGCCAGCACCCTGGAAGATACGCAGTATTTT; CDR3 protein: CASTLEDTQYF
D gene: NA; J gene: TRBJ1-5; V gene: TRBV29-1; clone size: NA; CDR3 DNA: TGCAGCGTTGGGGGGGGGAGCAATCAGCCCCAGCATTTT; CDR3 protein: CSVGGGSNQPQHF
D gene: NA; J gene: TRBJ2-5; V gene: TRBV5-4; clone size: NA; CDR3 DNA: TGTGCCAGCAGCTTTTCGATGGAAGAGACCCAGTACTTC; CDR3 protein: CASSFSMEETQYF
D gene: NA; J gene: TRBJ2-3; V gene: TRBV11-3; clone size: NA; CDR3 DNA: TGTGCCAGCAGCCACACTAGCTTTGGGACAGATACGCAGTATTTT; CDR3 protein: CASSHTSFGTDTQYF
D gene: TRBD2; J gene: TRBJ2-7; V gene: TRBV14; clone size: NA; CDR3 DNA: TGTGCCAGCAGCCAAGTACCTGGACTAGCGGGAGTTTACGAGCAGTACTTC; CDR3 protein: CASSQVPGLAGVYEQYF
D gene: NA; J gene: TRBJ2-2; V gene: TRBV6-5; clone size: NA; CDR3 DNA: TGTGCCAGCAGGGACTACAGTGGGAGCGCTGGGGAGCTGTTTTTT; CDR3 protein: CASRDYSGSAGELFF
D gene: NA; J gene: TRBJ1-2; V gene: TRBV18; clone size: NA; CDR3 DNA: TGTGCCAGCTCACCAGTAGAGGGACCCTATGGCTACACCTTC; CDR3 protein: CASSPVEGPYGYTF
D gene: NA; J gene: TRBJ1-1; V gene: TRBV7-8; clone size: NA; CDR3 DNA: TGTGCCAGCAGCTTAGTTGGGGCGGGCACTGAAGCTTTCTTT; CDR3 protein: CASSLVGAGTEAFF
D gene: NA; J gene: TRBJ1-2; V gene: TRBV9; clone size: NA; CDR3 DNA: TGTGCCAGCAGCGTAACGGCAGGGGACTCCTACTATGGCTACACCTTC; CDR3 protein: CASSVTAGDSYYGYTF
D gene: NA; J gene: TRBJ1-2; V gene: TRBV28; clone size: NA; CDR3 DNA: TGTGCCAGCAGTTTGGTCCAGGGGCCCTATGGCTACACCTTC; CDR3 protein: CASSLVQGPYGYTF
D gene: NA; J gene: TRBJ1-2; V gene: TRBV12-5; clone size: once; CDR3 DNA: TGTGCTAGTGGTTTCGAGATCAACTATGGCTACACCTTC; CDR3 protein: CASGFEINYGYTF
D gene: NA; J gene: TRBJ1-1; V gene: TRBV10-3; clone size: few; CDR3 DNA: TGTGCCACCCAATCCTTGAGCGGGGAGGGAACTGAAGCTTTCTTT; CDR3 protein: CATQSLSGEGTEAFF
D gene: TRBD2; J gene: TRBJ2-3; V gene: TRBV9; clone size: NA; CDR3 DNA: TGTGCCAGCAGCACCGTCAGCGGGAGAGGAGATACGCAGTATTTT; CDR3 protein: CASSTVSGRGDTQYF
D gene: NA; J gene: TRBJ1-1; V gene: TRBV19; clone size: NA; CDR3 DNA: TGTGCCAGTAGTATTGGGTTCAACACTGAAGCTTTCTTT; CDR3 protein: CASSIGFNTEAFF
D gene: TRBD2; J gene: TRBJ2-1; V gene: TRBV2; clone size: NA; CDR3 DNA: TGTGCCAGCGGGACTAGCGGCCACAATGAGCAGTTCTTC; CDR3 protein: CASGTSGHNEQFF
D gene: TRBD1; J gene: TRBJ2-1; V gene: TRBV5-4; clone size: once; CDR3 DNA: TGTGCCAGCAGCTTGGCCCCGGGACAGGGGACAGATGAGCAGTTCTTC; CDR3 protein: CASSLAPGQGTDEQFF
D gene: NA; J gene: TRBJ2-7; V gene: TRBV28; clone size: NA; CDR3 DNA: TGTGCCAGCAGTTTAGGGAGTTACGAGCAGTACTTC; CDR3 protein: CASSLGSYEQYF
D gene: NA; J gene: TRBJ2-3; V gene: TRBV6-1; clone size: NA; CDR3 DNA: TGTGCCAGCAGAGGACCGGGACTCTTGACAGATACGCAGTATTTT; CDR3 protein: CASRGPGLLTDTQYF
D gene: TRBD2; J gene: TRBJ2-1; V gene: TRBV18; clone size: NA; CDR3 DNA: TGTGCCAGCTCACCACCGCGGACTAGCCAAACTGACAATGAGCAGTTCTTC; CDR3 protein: CASSPPRTSQTDNEQFF
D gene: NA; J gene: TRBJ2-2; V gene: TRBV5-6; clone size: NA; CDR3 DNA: TGTGCCAGCAGCTCCTACAGGTCTCACGCCGGGGAGCTGTTTTTT; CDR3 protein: CASSSYRSHAGELFF
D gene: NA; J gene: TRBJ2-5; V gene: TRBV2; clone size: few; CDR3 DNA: TGTGCCAGCAGATCGGAAAAGACCCAGTACTTC; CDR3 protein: CASRSEKTQYF
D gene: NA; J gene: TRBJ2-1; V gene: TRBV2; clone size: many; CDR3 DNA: TGTGCCAGCACTCTGGGGGTCTACAATGAGCAGTTCTTC; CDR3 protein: CASTLGVYNEQFF
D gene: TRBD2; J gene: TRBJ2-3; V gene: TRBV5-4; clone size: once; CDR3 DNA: TGTGCCAGCAGCTTGGGTCGGGGGGTACGCACAGATACGCAGTATTTT; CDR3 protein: CASSLGRGVRTDTQYF
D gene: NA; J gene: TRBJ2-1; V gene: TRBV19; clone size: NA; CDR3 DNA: TGTGCCAGTAGACTGCAGGGGGGCAATGAGCAGTTCTTC; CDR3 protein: CASRLQGGNEQFF
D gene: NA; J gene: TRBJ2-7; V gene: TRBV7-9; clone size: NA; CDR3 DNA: TGTGCCAGCAACGGAGGGCCCGACTACGAGCAGTACTTC; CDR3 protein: CASNGGPDYEQYF
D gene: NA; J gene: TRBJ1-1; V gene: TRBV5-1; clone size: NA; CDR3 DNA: TGCGCCAGCAGCCCTAGGGGGGGTGGTCTAACTGAAGCTTTCTTT; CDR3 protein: CASSPRGGGLTEAFF
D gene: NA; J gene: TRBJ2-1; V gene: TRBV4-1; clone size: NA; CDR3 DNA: TGCGCCAGCAGCCAAGTAGGGGGGGCCTACAATGAGCAGTTCTTC; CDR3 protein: CASSQVGGAYNEQFF
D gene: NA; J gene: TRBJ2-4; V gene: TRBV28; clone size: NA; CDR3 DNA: TGTGCCAGCAGTTTACAGGGGCTAGCGATGGTCAAAAACATTCAGTACTTC; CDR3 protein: CASSLQGLAMVKNIQYF
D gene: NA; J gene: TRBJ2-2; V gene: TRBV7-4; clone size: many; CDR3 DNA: TGTGCCAGCAGCTTAGTTAGGTCCGGGGAGCTGTTTTTT; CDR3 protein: CASSLVRSGELFF
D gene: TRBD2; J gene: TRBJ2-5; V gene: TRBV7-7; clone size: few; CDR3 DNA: TGTGCCAGCAGCCCCGGACTAGCGGGAGCTCGCGAGACCCAGTACTTC; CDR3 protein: CASSPGLAGARETQYF
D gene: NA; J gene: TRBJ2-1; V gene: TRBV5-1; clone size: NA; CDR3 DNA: TGCGCCAGCTCCCCTTGGCGAACCTACAATGAGCAGTTCTTC; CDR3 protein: CASSPWRTYNEQFF
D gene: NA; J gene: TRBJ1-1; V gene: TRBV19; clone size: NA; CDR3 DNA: TGTGCCAGTAGTATAGAGGGACGCCGAGCTTTCTTT; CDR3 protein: CASSIEGRRAFF
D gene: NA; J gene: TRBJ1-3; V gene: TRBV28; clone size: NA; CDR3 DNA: TGTGCCAGCAGTTTACCTTTCTCTGGAAACACCATATATTTT; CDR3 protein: CASSLPFSGNTIYF
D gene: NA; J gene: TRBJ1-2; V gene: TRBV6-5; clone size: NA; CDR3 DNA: TGTGCCAGCGGCCTTAACTATGGCTACACCTTC; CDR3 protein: CASGLNYGYTF
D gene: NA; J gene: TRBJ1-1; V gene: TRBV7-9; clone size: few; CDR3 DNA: TGTGCCAGCAGCACCAGGACAGAACTGAACACTGAAGCTTTCTTT; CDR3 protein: CASSTRTELNTEAFF
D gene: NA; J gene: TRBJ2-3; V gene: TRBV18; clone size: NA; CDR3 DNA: TGTGCCAGCTCCAGGACTGAAACCACAGATACGCAGTATTTT; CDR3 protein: CASSRTETTDTQYF
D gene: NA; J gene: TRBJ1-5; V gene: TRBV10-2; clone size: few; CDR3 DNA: TGCGCCAGCAGTGCGACAACCGGCAATCAGCCCCAGCATTTT; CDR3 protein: CASSATTGNQPQHF